This T cell receptor (beta chain) was sequenced in a study of circulating tumor DNA in untreated peripheral T-cell lymphoma. Study-level findings and limits: Baseline tissues yielded 86% and baseline serum 65% to 75% tumor-specific clonotype detection.

The repertoire was sequenced with immunoSEQ multiplex PCR; TCRdb's copy has only in-frame clones and lacks some. Found here are about 8,900 clones, about 82% of them singletons; the top ten hold roughly 2.1%. Germline V gene sequence: CDR1 LNHDA, CDR2 SQIVND (reference sequence). The J segment lost 4 bases and the V segment lost 8 bases, leaving 10 bases of the junction unmatched. The CDR3 is 16 amino acids. This clone was seen just once. Its antigen is not known. The tumor tissue sample was taken at baseline before any treatment. The chain combines TRBV19 with TRBJ2-2; 10 bases are shared with TRBD1. This TCR came from a human donor with peripheral T-cell lymphoma. Sequences were obtained from tumor tissue. The CDR3 region is CASHKRDRGPTGELFF. CDR3 bases: TGTGCCAGTCATAAGCGAGACAGGGGGCCCACCGGGGAGCTGTTTTTT.